Listed below are T cell receptor beta chains from one sample, sequenced in a study of cytomegalovirus exposure and HLA in healthy donors. The assay was immunoSEQ multiplex PCR, and TCRdb's table has in-frame clones only and misses some. The profile shows tens of thousands of clones, approximately 70% of them singletons. The sequencing input was PBMCs. The receptors originated from a man aged 18 to 30 in good health and CMV-seronegative. Both conserved end residues are part of each CDR3. A D gene is named only where the DNA matches it firmly. Not all rows give a size; the values are once, few, many and, for expanded clones, a class.

D gene,clone size,J gene,V gene,CDR3 protein,CDR3 DNA
NA,NA,TRBJ2-1,TRBV6-5,CASSYFSSSEQFF,TGTGCCAGCAGTTACTTCTCTAGCTCGGAGCAGTTCTTC
NA,NA,TRBJ1-2,TRBV28,CASSLQFQGNGYTF,TGTGCCAGCAGTTTACAATTCCAGGGAAATGGCTACACCTTC
NA,NA,TRBJ2-4,TRBV30,CAWSVSIDIQYF,TGTGCCTGGAGTGTCTCCATAGACATTCAGTACTTC
NA,NA,TRBJ2-5,TRBV11-2,CASSFPGASQETQYF,TGTGCCAGCAGCTTCCCTGGGGCCTCTCAAGAGACCCAGTACTTC
NA,NA,TRBJ2-3,TRBV30,CAGAGEGILGTQYF,TGTGCGGGGGCGGGAGAGGGGATACTGGGGACGCAGTATTTT
TRBD1,few,TRBJ2-4,TRBV6-5,CASSPGQGGYIQYF,TGTGCCAGCAGTCCGGGACAGGGCGGGTACATTCAGTACTTC
TRBD1,NA,TRBJ1-1,TRBV29-1,CSVEGQGARGKAFF,TGCAGCGTCGAAGGACAGGGGGCGAGGGGTAAAGCTTTCTTT
NA,NA,TRBJ2-7,TRBV27,CASSLLGSAGPYF,TGTGCCAGCAGTTTATTAGGGTCGGCGGGGCCGTACTTC
TRBD2,NA,TRBJ2-3,TRBV5-1,CASSLEGTSGSDTQYF,TGCGCCAGCAGCTTGGAGGGGACTAGCGGGAGTGATACGCAGTATTTT
NA,NA,TRBJ2-5,TRBV9,CASSVGHSQTQYF,TGTGCCAGCAGCGTAGGACACAGCCAGACCCAGTACTTC
NA,NA,TRBJ2-5,TRBV5-6,CASSFRQAFETQYF,TGTGCCAGCAGCTTTCGACAGGCCTTTGAGACCCAGTACTTC
NA,NA,TRBJ2-1,TRBV6-5,CASTSGDHNEQFF,TGTGCCAGCACATCGGGTGACCACAATGAGCAGTTCTTC
TRBD2,few,TRBJ2-1,TRBV6-5,CASNLAGSSYNEQFF,TGTGCCAGCAATTTAGCGGGGAGCTCCTACAATGAGCAGTTCTTC
NA,NA,TRBJ1-5,TRBV9,CASSVGTYQPQHF,TGTGCCAGCAGCGTAGGGACATATCAGCCCCAGCATTTT
NA,NA,TRBJ2-1,TRBV13,CASSITTGSVTKQFF,TGTGCCAGCAGCATCACCACGGGATCCGTAACGAAGCAGTTCTTC
NA,NA,TRBJ2-7,TRBV7-2,CASSPRGSPYEQYF,TGTGCCAGCAGCCCTAGGGGGAGTCCTTACGAGCAGTACTTC
TRBD1,NA,TRBJ1-2,TRBV4-3,CASSRLPGQVDGYTF,TGCGCCAGCAGCCGTTTGCCGGGACAGGTGGATGGCTACACCTTC
NA,few,TRBJ2-2,TRBV5-6,CASRRLTGELFF,TGTGCCAGCCGCAGGTTAACCGGGGAGCTGTTTTTT
NA,NA,TRBJ1-1,TRBV29-1,CSARVQSTEAFF,TGCAGCGCCCGGGTCCAGAGCACTGAAGCTTTCTTT
NA,NA,TRBJ1-4,TRBV6-6,CASSYSTVLFF,TGTGCCAGCAGTTACTCGACTGTACTGTTTTTT
NA,NA,TRBJ2-5,TRBV6-1,CASSENGMQAETQYF,TGTGCCAGCAGTGAGAACGGAATGCAAGCGGAGACCCAGTACTTC
TRBD1,few,TRBJ1-1,TRBV6-6,CASSLTGGFPNEAFF,TGTGCCAGCAGCTTGACAGGGGGCTTTCCCAATGAAGCTTTCTTT
TRBD1,NA,TRBJ1-3,TRBV9,CASSVTGGSGNTIYF,TGTGCCAGCAGCGTCACAGGGGGTTCTGGAAACACCATATATTTT
NA,NA,TRBJ1-1,TRBV7-2,CASSPIAGNTEAFF,TGTGCCAGCAGCCCAATAGCTGGAAACACTGAAGCTTTCTTT
NA,NA,TRBJ2-7,TRBV28,CASSLVALGGEQYF,TGTGCCAGCAGTTTAGTAGCGCTAGGCGGCGAGCAGTACTTC
TRBD1,NA,TRBJ1-6,TRBV7-9,CASSTGTGISPLHF,TGTGCCAGCAGCACCGGGACAGGGATTTCACCCCTCCACTTT
NA,NA,TRBJ2-3,TRBV4-1,CASSFRDTDTDTQYF,TGCGCCAGCAGCTTCCGGGACACCGACACAGATACGCAGTATTTT
NA,NA,TRBJ2-5,TRBV19,CASTGSGLSGTQYF,TGTGCCAGTACGGGATCGGGACTCTCCGGGACCCAGTACTTC